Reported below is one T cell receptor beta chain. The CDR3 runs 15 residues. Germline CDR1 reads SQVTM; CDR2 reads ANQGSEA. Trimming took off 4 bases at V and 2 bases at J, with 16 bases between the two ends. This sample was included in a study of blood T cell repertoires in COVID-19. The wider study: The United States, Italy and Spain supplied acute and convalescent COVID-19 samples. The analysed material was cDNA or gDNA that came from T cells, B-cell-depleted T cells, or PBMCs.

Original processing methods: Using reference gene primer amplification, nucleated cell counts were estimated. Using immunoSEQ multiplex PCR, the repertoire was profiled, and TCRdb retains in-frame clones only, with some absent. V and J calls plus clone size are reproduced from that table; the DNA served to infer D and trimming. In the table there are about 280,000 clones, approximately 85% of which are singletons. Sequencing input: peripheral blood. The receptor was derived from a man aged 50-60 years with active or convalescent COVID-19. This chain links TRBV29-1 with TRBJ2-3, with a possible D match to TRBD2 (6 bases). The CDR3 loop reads CSVVQVGSPTDTQYF. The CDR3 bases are TGCAGCGTTGTACAGGTCGGGAGTCCCACAGATACGCAGTATTTT.